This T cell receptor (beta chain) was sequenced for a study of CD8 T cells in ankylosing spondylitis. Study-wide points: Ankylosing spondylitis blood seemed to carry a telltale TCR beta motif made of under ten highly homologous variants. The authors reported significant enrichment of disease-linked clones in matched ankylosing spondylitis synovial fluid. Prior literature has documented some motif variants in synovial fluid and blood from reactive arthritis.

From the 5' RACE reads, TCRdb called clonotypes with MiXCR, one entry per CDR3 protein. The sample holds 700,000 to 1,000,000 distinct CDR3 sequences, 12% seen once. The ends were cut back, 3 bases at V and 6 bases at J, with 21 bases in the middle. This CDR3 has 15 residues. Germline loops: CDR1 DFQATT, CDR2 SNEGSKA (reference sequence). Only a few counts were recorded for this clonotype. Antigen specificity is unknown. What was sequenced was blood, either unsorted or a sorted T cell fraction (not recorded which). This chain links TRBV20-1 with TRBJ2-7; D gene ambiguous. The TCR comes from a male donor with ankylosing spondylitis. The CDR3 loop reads CSARAAGPRRSEQYF. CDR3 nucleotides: TGCAGTGCTAGGGCCGCCGGTCCCCGACGCAGCGAGCAGTACTTC.